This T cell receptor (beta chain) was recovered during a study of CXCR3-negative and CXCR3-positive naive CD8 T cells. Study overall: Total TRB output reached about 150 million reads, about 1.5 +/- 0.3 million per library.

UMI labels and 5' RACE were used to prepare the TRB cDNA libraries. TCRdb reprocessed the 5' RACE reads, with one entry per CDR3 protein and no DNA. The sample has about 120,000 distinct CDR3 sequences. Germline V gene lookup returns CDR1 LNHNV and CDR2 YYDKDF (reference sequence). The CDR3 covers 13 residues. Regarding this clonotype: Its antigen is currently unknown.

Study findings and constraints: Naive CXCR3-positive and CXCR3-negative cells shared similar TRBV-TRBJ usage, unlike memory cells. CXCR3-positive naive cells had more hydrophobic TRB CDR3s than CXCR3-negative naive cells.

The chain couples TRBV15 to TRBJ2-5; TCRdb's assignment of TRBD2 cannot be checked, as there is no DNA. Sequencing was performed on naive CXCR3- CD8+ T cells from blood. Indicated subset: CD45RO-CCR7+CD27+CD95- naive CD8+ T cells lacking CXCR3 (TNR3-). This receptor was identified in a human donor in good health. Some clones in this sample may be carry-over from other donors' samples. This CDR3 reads CATSPAGEETQYF.